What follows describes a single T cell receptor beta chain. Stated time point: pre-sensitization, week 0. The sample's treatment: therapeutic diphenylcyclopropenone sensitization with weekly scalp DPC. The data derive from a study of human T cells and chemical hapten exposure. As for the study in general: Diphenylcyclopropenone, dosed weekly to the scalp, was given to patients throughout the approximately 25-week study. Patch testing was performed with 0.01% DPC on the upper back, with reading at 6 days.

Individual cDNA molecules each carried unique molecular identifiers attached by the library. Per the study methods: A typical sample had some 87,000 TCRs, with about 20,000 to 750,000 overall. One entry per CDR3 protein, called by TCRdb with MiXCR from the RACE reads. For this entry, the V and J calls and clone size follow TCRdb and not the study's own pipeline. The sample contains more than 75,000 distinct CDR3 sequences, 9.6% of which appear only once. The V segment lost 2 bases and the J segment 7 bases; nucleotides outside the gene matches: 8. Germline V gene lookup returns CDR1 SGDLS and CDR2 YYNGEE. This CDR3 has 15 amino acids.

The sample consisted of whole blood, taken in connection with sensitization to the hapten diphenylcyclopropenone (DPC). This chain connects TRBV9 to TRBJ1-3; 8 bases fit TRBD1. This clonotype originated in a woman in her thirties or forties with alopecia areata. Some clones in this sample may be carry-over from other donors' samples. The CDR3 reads CASSVTDRVGNTIYF. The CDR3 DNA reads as TGTGCCAGCAGCGTGACGGACAGGGTAGGCAACACCATATATTTT.